Below are 2 T cell receptor beta chains sequenced from a single sample in a study of Graves' ophthalmopathy and Graves' hyperthyroidism. Amplifying from RNA transcripts, the study obtained TCR beta CDR3 regions. An opening RT-PCR round employed HTBI primers and preceded a second-round multiplex PCR. TCRdb recomputed calls from the multiplex PCR reads with MiXCR, one row per CDR3 protein. The profile shows roughly 700,000 distinct CDR3 sequences, 40% of them singletons. Sequencing used peripheral blood. These receptor sequences come from an adult man with Graves' ophthalmopathy.

This clonotype was seen a few times. The chain carries TRBV4-3 and TRBJ2-7; TRBD2 might be the D (5 bases). This CDR3 is built from 13 residues. Per germline, CDR1 LGHNA and CDR2 YSLEER. The V end was cut by 9 bases, the J end by 6 bases, with 18 bases between. The CDR3: CASASSTRGEQYF. Written as DNA, the CDR3 is TGCGCCAGTGCCTCTAGCACCAGAGGCGAGCAGTACTTC.

This clonotype has a handful of counts. The chain couples TRBV12-3 or TRBV12-4 to TRBJ2-7; D might be TRBD2 (5 bases). This CDR3 is 13 amino acids long. The V and J ends lost 5 bases and 6 bases respectively, with 14 bases between them. CDR3 sequence reads: CASSERGGSEQYF. CDR3 coding DNA: TGTGCCAGCAGTGAACGTGGAGGCAGCGAGCAGTACTTC.